The 24 T cell receptor beta chains in this list originate from one sample, sequenced in a study of cytomegalovirus exposure and HLA in healthy donors. Primers: 60 Vbeta forward and 13 Jbeta reverse. Clones were sequenced by immunoSEQ multiplex PCR, and TCRdb holds only the in-frame ones, with some missing. This sample contains 30,000 to 35,000 clones. The sequenced sample consisted of PBMCs. The receptors shown here come from a woman aged 35 to 49 in good health and CMV-seropositive.

The chain employs TRBV2 and TRBJ1-3; D uncertain. Trimming stripped 4 bases from V and 0 bases from J, with 10 bases between. CDR1 is SNHLY, CDR2 FYNNEI, per germline. The CDR3 loop spans 15 amino acids. CDR3 coding DNA: TGTGCCAGCAGTGCTGAGGGAGGCTCTGGAAACACCATATATTTT. It yields the protein CASSAEGGSGNTIYF.

The rearrangement joins TRBV5-4 to TRBJ2-3, with 15 bases fitting TRBD2. V lost 3 bases, J lost 9 bases, and 2 bases stayed unmatched. The germline V gene has CDR1 SGHNT and CDR2 YYREEE (reference sequence). The CDR3 consists of 14 residues. The CDR3 DNA sequence: TGTGCCAGCAGCTGGACTAGCGGGGGGGGGACGCAGTATTTT. Protein product: CASSWTSGGGTQYF.

The chain has TRBV10-2 and TRBJ1-5, with 7 bases fitting TRBD1. There are 13 residues in the CDR3. CDR1 is WSHSY and CDR2 is SAAADI in the germline V gene. The V segment lost 6 bases and the J segment 5 bases; nucleotides outside the gene matches: 4. CDR3 region: CASSRGYDQPQHF. CDR3 in DNA: TGCGCCAGCAGCAGGGGGTACGATCAGCCCCAGCATTTT.

The chain is built from TRBV7-9 and TRBJ1-2; D unclear. There are 16 residues in the CDR3. The V gene lost 1 base and the J gene lost 4 bases, with 16 bases spanning the gap. Germline loops: CDR1 SEHNR, CDR2 FQNEAQ (reference sequence). The CDR3 reads CASSLVGSEATYGYTF. The CDR3 region has the DNA TGTGCCAGCAGCTTAGTAGGGAGCGAGGCCACCTATGGCTACACCTTC.

This chain connects TRBV6-1 to TRBJ1-5, with TRBD1 as a possible D gene (5 bases). CDR3 length equals 16 residues. Germline CDR1 and CDR2: MNHNS and SASEGT. V gave up 0 bases and J gave up 4 bases, with 13 bases separating them. The CDR3 spells CASSEARQFSNQPQHF. CDR3 in DNA: TGTGCCAGCAGTGAAGCGCGACAGTTTTCAAATCAGCCCCAGCATTTT.

This sequence joins TRBV29-1 and TRBJ1-1; weak D call: TRBD1 (6 bases). CDR1 and CDR2 from the germline V gene are SQVTM and ANQGSEA. The CDR3 runs to 12 residues. Trimming shortened V by 4 bases and J by 4 bases, and 10 bases separated the two germline ends. CDR3 DNA: TGCAGCGTTGTGCAGGGGAGCACTGAAGCTTTCTTT. It codes for CSVVQGSTEAFF.

This sequence joins TRBV4-1 and TRBJ2-7; 9 nucleotides match TRBD1. The V gene end was trimmed by 1 base and the J gene end by 4 bases; junction bases not matched to a gene: 5. Looked up from germline, CDR1 is MGHRA and CDR2 is YSYEKL. The CDR3 contains 15 residues. In DNA, the CDR3 is TGCGCCAGCAGCCAAGTCAGGACAGGGGAATACGAGCAGTACTTC. The encoded protein is CASSQVRTGEYEQYF.

The chain combines TRBV4-1 with TRBJ2-3; 8 positions match TRBD1. V dropped 5 bases and J dropped 0; count of bases not matched to a gene: 22. The CDR3 extends over 21 amino acids. Per the germline V gene, CDR1 is MGHRA and CDR2 is YSYEKL. CDR3: CASSARFYPGQARESTDTQYF. In DNA, the CDR3 is TGCGCCAGCAGCGCTCGCTTTTACCCGGGACAGGCGAGGGAAAGCACAGATACGCAGTATTTT.

V gene TRBV18 combines with J gene TRBJ2-3; tentative D call: TRBD1 (5 bases). CDR3 length equals 13 residues. Germline V lookup: CDR1 KGHSH, CDR2 LQKENI. V lost 3 bases and J 8 bases, leaving 12 bases between the germline ends. CDR3: CASSPQGEPTQYF. The DNA for the CDR3 is TGTGCCAGCTCACCGCAGGGTGAGCCTACGCAGTATTTT.

The chain recombines TRBV6-1 with TRBJ2-7; 8 bases are shared with TRBD1. The germline V gene has CDR1 MNHNS and CDR2 SASEGT. The V segment lost 6 bases and the J segment 4 bases; nucleotides outside the gene matches: 5. CDR3 size: 13 residues. DNA of the CDR3: TGTGCCAGCAGGGGGACAGGAGAATACGAGCAGTACTTC. Translated, it gives CASRGTGEYEQYF.

The rearrangement uses TRBV4-1 and TRBJ2-2; 11 nucleotides align to TRBD2. The V gene end was trimmed by 4 bases and the J gene end by 4 bases; junction bases not matched to a gene: 5. This CDR3 is 16 amino acids long. Germline V gene sequence: CDR1 MGHRA, CDR2 YSYEKL. CDR3 residues: CASSPRLAGSTGELFF. The DNA of the CDR3 is TGCGCCAGCAGCCCGAGACTAGCGGGAAGCACCGGGGAGCTGTTTTTT.

This chain uses TRBV9 with TRBJ1-2; tentative D call: TRBD1 (5 bases). V dropped 5 bases and J dropped 4 bases, with 12 bases sitting between them. The germline gives CDR1 SGDLS, CDR2 YYNGEE. The CDR3 is 13 amino acids. The CDR3 spells CASSLTGVYGYTF. The DNA for the CDR3 is TGTGCCAGCAGTCTTACAGGTGTCTATGGCTACACCTTC.

The V and J genes are TRBV28 and TRBJ2-7; TRBD1 is a possible D gene (5 bases). Trimming removed 3 bases at V and 2 bases at J, with 11 bases between. Germline CDR1 and CDR2: MDHEN and SYDVKM. This CDR3 is 14 amino acids long. The CDR3 reads CASSLGRAAYEQYF. The CDR3, as DNA: TGTGCCAGCAGTTTGGGCAGGGCCGCCTACGAGCAGTACTTC.

The chain has TRBV5-6 and TRBJ1-1, with TRBD1 identical over 10 bases. V trimming: 6 bases; J trimming: 11 bases; junction bases outside the gene matches: 10. Germline V gene sequence: CDR1 SGHDT, CDR2 YYEEEE. This CDR3 comprises 13 residues. CDR3 coding DNA: TGTGCCAGCACCCTTGGAGGGACAGGGGAGGCTTTCTTT. This encodes CASTLGGTGEAFF.

This chain uses TRBV6-5 with TRBJ1-2; perhaps TRBD1 as D (6 bases). Trimming removed 2 bases at V and 8 bases at J, with 15 bases between. Looked up from germline, CDR1 is MNHEY and CDR2 is SVGAGI. This CDR3 has 14 residues. The CDR3 bases are TGTGCCAGCAGTTACCCAGGGGTCGCTCGGGGCTACACCTTC. Its translation: CASSYPGVARGYTF.

V is TRBV5-1 and J is TRBJ2-5, with 7 nucleotides matching TRBD1. V lost 4 bases to trimming and J lost 5 bases; unmatched junction nucleotides: 8. The CDR3 is 14 amino acids. Germline loops: CDR1 SGHRS, CDR2 YFSETQ. The CDR3 here is CASSTLGQWETQYF. The CDR3 bases are TGCGCCAGCAGCACACTGGGACAGTGGGAGACCCAGTACTTC.

The chain is built from TRBV9 and TRBJ1-2, with D possibly being TRBD1 (6 bases). The germline CDR1 and CDR2 sequences are SGDLS and YYNGEE. The CDR3 spans 15 residues. Trimming shortened V by 3 bases and J by 3 bases, and 15 bases separated the two germline ends. CDR3 residues: CASSAYPGDHYGYTF. In DNA form, the CDR3 reads TGTGCCAGCAGCGCCTACCCAGGGGATCACTATGGCTACACCTTC.

V gene TRBV6-4 combines with J gene TRBJ2-2; D not certain. The CDR3 is made up of 14 amino acids. Germline V gene sequence: CDR1 MRHNA, CDR2 SNTAGT. Trimming cost V 0 bases and J 5 bases, with 7 bases left between them. CDR3 protein: CASSDSPGTGELFF. Here the CDR3 DNA reads TGTGCCAGCAGTGACTCCCCCGGGACCGGGGAGCTGTTTTTT.

This rearrangement joins TRBV7-9 to TRBJ2-1; 13 bases line up with TRBD2. Losses at the gene ends were 5 bases for V and 5 bases for J; bases not matched to a gene: 3. This CDR3 contains 15 residues. Germline V gives CDR1 SEHNR, CDR2 FQNEAQ (reference sequence). The CDR3 DNA follows: TGTGCCAGCAGCCTCGGACTAGCGGGAGACAATGAGCAGTTCTTC. This codes for CASSLGLAGDNEQFF.

This rearrangement joins TRBV9 to TRBJ2-1; 7 bases align to TRBD2. CDR3 length: 15 residues. Unmatched junction bases numbered 4, after V lost 4 bases and J lost 0 bases. In germline, CDR1 is SGDLS, CDR2 YYNGEE. CDR3 in DNA: TGTGCCAGCAGCATCCGGGACTACTCCTACAATGAGCAGTTCTTC. This translates into CASSIRDYSYNEQFF. Full variable domain (rest looked up from reference TRBV9 and TRBJ2-1): DSGVTQTPKHLITATGQRVTLRCSPRSGDLSVYWYQQSLDQGLQFLIQYYNGEERAKGNILERFSAQQFPDLHSELNLSSLELGDSALYFCASSIRDYSYNEQFFGPGTRLTVL.

The J gene is TRBJ2-3, the V gene TRBV5-1; 11 bases are shared with TRBD2. Germline assignment: CDR1 SGHRS and CDR2 YFSETQ. J was trimmed by 1 base and V by 4 bases; bases with no gene match: 11. This CDR3 region has 18 residues. CDR3 nucleotides: TGCGCCAGCAGCCCCCGGGCGGGACTAGCGGTCGGCACAGATACGCAGTATTTT. Its translation: CASSPRAGLAVGTDTQYF.

The chain employs TRBV5-6 and TRBJ1-1; D is unclear. V was shortened by 0 bases and J by 0 bases, with 6 bases between the two germline ends. The CDR3 length is 14 residues. The V gene's germline CDR1 is SGHDT and CDR2 YYEEEE. CDR3 amino acids: CASSLAWLNTEAFF. The CDR3 bases are TGTGCCAGCAGCTTGGCCTGGCTGAACACTGAAGCTTTCTTT.

The chain carries TRBV11-2 and TRBJ2-7; 8 bases line up with TRBD1. After removal of 2 bases from V and 0 bases from J, the junction contained 6 bases not matched to a gene. The CDR3 contains 16 residues. Germline CDR1 reads SGHAT; CDR2 reads FQNNGV. The CDR3 nucleotides read TGTGCCAGCAGCTTACGGACAGGGATACGCTCCTACGAGCAGTACTTC. Amino acids: CASSLRTGIRSYEQYF.

J is TRBJ1-1 and V is TRBV29-1, with D uncertain. The ends were cut back, 4 bases at V and 1 base at J, with 4 bases in the middle. CDR3 length: 11 amino acids. Germline CDR1 is SQVTM and CDR2 is ANQGSEA. In DNA form, the CDR3 reads TGCAGCGTTGGTCAGAACACTGAAGCTTTCTTT. This codes for CSVGQNTEAFF.